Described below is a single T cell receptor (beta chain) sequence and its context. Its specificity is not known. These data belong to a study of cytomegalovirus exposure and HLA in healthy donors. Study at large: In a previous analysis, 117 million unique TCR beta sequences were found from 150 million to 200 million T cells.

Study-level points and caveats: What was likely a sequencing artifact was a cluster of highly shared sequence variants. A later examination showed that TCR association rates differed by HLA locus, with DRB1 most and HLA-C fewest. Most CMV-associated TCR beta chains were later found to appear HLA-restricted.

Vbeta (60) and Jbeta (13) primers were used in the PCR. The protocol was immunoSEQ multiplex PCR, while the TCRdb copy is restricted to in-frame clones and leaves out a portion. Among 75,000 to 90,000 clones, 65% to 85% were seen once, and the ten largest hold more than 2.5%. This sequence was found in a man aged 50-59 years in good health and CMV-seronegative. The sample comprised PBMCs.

The CDR3 DNA reads as TGTGCCAGCAGCTCTAGTGGTTACGAGCAGTACTTC. Translated: CASSSSGYEQYF. This chain connects TRBV11-3 to TRBJ2-7; D is ambiguous. CDR1 is SGHNT, CDR2 YENEEA, per germline. The V end was cut by 4 bases, the J end by 4 bases, with 8 bases between. This CDR3 is built from 12 residues.